This T cell receptor beta chain appears in the sequencing data of a study of T-cell memory formation after mild COVID-19. After 5'RACE with constant-segment primers, TCR alpha and TCR beta cDNA libraries carrying sample barcodes and UMIs were obtained. TCRdb redid the calling of the 5' RACE reads with MiXCR, one entry per CDR3 protein. The sample has hundreds of thousands of distinct CDR3 sequences, approximately 15% seen once. The CDR3 is 15 residues long. Germline CDR1 reads MGHRA; CDR2 reads YSYEKL. Trimming removed 1 base from V and 11 bases from J, with 18 bases in between. This clonotype has a handful of counts. As yet, its antigen is unknown. Findings and limits, study-wide: Later expanders leaned CD4+, whereas day 15 to 85 contracting clones were balanced CD4/CD8. Pre-infection memory held some responding clones, suggesting pre-existing cross-reactive T cells responded.

This chain joins TRBV4-1 and TRBJ1-5, with D perhaps matching TRBD1 (6 bases). Sequences were obtained from PBMCs or a T cell subset sorted from them (not recorded which). The receptor was isolated from a man younger than 30 who had mild COVID-19 (a few samples of this study predate the infection). Cell type and time point are not known. The CDR3 nucleotides are TGCGCCAGCAGCCAAGGAGGGGGGATCCAATCAGCCCAGCATTTT. Residues: CASSQGGGIQSAQHF.